This T cell receptor beta chain was sequenced for a study of cytomegalovirus exposure and HLA in healthy donors. Regarding the study as a whole: Later analysis associated a missense DCLRE1C variant with TCR beta V- and J-gene trimming.

The CDR3 loop spans 19 amino acids. Between the trimmed V and J ends, which lost 5 bases and 0 bases, there was a span of 23 bases. In germline, CDR1 is SEHNR, CDR2 FQNEAQ (reference sequence). This clone was counted a single time. Its target is not known. This PCR relied on a set of 60 Vbeta primers and 13 Jbeta primers. Here immunoSEQ multiplex PCR was the method, and the copy in TCRdb shows in-frame clones only, minus some. This table holds more than 80,000 clones, approximately 75% found once. The sample comprised PBMCs. This receptor was taken from a female donor in good health and CMV-seropositive. The V and J genes are TRBV7-9 and TRBJ2-1; D might be TRBD2 (5 bases). The CDR3 DNA sequence: TGTGCCAGCAGCATCAGCGGATTTACTTCTTCCAGCTCCTACAATGAGCAGTTCTTC. Protein: CASSISGFTSSSSYNEQFF.